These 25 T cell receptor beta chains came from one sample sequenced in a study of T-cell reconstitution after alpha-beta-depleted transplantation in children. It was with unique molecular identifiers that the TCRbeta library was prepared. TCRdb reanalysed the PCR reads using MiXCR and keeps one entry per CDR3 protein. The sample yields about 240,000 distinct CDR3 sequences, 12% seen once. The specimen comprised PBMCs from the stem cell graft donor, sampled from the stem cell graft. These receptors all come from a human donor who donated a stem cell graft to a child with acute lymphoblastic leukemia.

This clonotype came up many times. CDR3 protein: CASSTSGTSGTFGSYEQYF. In DNA, the CDR3 is TGTGCCAGCAGCACCTCCGGGACTAGCGGTACTTTCGGCTCCTACGAGCAGTACTTC. The genes are TRBV11-1 and TRBJ2-7; 11 bases line up with TRBD2. V was clipped by 5 bases and J by 0 bases; unmatched bases: 15. The CDR3 length is 19 residues. Per the germline V gene, CDR1 is SGHAT and CDR2 is FQDESV (reference sequence).

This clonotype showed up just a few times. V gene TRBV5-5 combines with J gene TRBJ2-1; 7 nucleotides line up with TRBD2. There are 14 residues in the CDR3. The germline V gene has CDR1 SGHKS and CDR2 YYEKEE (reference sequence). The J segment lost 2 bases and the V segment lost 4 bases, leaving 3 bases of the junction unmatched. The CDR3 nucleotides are TGTGCCAGCAGCGCCGGGACTACCTACAATGAGCAGTTCTTC. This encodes CASSAGTTYNEQFF.

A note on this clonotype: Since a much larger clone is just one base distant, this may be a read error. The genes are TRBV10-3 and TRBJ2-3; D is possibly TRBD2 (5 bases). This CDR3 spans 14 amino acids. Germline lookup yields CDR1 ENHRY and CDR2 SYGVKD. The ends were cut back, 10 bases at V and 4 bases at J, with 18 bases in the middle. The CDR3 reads CATSTRRGSDTQYF. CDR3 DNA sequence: TGTGCCACCTCGACCCGACGAGGGTCAGATACGCAGTATTTT.

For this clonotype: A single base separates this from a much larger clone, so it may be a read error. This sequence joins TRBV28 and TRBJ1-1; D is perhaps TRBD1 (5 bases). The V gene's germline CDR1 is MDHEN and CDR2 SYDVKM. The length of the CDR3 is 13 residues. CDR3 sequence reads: CASCPQGGTEALF. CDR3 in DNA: TGTGCCTCCTGCCCTCAGGGTGGCACTGAAGCTCTCTTT.

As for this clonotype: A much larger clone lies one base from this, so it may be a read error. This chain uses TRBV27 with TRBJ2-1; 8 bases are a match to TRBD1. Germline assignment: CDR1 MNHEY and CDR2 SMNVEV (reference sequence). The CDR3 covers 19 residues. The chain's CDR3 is CASSFGSRSWTGSYHEQFF. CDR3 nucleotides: TGTGCCAGCAGTTTCGGTAGCCGGTCCTGGACAGGGTCCTACCATGAGCAGTTCTTC.

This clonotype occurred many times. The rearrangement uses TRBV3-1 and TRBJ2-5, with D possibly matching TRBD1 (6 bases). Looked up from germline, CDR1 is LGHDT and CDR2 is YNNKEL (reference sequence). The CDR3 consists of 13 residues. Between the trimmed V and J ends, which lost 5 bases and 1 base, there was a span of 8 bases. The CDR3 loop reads CASSWDIQETQYF. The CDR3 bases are TGTGCCAGCAGCTGGGACATCCAAGAGACCCAGTACTTC.

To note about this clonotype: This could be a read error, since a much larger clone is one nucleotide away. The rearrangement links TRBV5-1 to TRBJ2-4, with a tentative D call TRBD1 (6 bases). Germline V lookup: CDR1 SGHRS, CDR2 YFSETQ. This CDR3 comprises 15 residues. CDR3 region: CASSYREGAKSIQYF. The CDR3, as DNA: TGCGCCAGCAGTTACAGGGAAGGGGCCAAAAGCATTCAGTACTTC.

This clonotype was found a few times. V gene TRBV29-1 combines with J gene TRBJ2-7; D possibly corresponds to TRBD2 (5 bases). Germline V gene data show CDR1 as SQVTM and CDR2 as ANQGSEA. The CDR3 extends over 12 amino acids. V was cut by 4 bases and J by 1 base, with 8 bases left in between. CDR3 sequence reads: CSVGGQSYEQYF. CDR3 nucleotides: TGCAGCGTTGGAGGGCAGTCCTACGAGCAGTACTTC.

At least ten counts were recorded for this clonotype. CDR3 sequence: CASSLMRYNEQFF. As DNA, the CDR3 is TGTGCCAGCAGTTTAATGCGCTACAATGAGCAGTTCTTC. The chain links TRBV12-3 or TRBV12-4 to TRBJ2-1; no reliable D call. The CDR3 spans 13 residues. The V end lost 2 bases, the J end lost 3 bases, and 5 bases lay between the germline ends.

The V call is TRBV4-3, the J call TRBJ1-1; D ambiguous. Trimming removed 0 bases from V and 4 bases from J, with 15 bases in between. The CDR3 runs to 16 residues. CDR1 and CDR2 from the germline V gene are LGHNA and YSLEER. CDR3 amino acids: CASSQDRWDSGTEAFF. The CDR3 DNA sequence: TGCGCCAGCAGCCAAGATAGATGGGATAGTGGCACTGAAGCTTTCTTT.

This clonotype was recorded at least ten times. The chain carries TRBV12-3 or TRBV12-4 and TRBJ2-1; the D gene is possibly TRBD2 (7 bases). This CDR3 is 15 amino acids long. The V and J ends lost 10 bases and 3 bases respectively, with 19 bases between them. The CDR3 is CATSGGIGVYNEQFF. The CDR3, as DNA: TGTGCCACCTCGGGGGGCATTGGGGTCTACAATGAGCAGTTCTTC.

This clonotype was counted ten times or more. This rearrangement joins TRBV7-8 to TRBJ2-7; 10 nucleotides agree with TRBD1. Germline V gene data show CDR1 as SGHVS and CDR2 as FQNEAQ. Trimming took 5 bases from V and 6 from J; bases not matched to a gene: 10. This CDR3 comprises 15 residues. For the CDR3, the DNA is TGTGCCAGCAGCCCCCTGGGACAGGGGATCTCCGAGCAGTACTTC. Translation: CASSPLGQGISEQYF. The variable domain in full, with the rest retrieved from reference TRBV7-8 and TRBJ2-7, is GAGVSQSPRYKVAKRGQDVALRCDPISGHVSLFWYQQALGQGPEFLTYFQNEAQLDKSGLPSDRFFAERPEGSVSTLKIQRTQQEDSAVYLCASSPLGQGISEQYFGPGTRLTVT.

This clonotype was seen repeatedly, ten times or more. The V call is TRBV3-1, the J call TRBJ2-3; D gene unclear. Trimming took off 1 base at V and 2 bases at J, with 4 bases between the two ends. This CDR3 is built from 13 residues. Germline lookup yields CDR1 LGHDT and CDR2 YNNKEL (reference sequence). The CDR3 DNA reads TGTGCCAGCAGCCAAGCGGCCACAGATACGCAGTATTTT. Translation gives CASSQAATDTQYF.

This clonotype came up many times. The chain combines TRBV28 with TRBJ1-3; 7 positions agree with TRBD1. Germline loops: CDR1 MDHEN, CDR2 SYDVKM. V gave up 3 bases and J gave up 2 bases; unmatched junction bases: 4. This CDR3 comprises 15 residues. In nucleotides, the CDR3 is TGTGCCAGCAGTTTTCTTCAGGGGGCTGGAAACACCATATATTTT. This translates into CASSFLQGAGNTIYF.

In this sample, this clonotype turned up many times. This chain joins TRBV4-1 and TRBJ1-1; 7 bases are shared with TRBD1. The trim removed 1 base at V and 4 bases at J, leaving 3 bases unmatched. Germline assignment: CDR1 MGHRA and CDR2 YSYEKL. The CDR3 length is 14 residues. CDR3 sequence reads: CASSQVAGGTEAFF. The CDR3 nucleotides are TGCGCCAGCAGCCAAGTCGCAGGGGGCACTGAAGCTTTCTTT.

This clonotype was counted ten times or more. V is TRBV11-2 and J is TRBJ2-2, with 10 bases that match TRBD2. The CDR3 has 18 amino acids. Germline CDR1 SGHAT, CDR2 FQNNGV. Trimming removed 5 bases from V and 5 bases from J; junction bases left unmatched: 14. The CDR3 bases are TGTGCCAGCAGCCCCCGGTCGTTAGCGGGAGGAGAAACCGGGGAGCTGTTTTTT. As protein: CASSPRSLAGGETGELFF.

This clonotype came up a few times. The CDR3 bases are TGCAGTGCTAGACCGGGGGGGGGCTACGAGCAGTACTTC. Protein: CSARPGGGYEQYF. This chain joins TRBV20-1 and TRBJ2-7, with 8 positions matching TRBD2. The J segment lost 3 bases and the V segment lost 2 bases, leaving 3 bases of the junction unmatched. The CDR3 runs to 13 residues. Germline-derived CDR1 and CDR2 are DFQATT and SNEGSKA (reference sequence).

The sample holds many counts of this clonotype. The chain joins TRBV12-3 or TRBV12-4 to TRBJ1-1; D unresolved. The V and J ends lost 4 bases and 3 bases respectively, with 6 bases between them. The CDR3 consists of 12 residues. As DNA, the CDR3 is TGTGCCAGCAGTTCCGAGCACACTGAAGCTTTCTTT. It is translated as CASSSEHTEAFF.

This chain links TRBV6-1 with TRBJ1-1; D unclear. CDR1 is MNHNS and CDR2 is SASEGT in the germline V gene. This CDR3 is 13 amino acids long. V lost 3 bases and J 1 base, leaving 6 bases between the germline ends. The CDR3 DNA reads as TGTGCCAGCAGTGACCCCCCGAACACTGAAGCTTTCTTT. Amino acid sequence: CASSDPPNTEAFF.

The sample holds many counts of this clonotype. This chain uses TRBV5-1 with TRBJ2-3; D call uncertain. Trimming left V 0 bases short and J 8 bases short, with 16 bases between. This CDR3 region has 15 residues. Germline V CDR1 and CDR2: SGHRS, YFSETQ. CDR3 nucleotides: TGCGCCAGCAGCTTGGGACTCACTGAACTCGGTACGCAGTATTTT. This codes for CASSLGLTELGTQYF.

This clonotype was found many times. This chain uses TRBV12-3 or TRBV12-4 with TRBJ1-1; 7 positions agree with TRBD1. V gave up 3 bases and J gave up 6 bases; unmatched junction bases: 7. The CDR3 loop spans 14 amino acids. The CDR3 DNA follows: TGTGCCAGCAGTTTGGGGACAGCGGTTTCTGAAGCTTTCTTT. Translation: CASSLGTAVSEAFF.

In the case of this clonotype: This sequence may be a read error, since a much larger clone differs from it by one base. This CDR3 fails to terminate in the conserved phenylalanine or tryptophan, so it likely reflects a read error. This chain's CDR3 is CASNIDRGEQYL. In nucleotides, the CDR3 is TGTGCCAGCAATATCGACAGGGGCGAGCAGTACTTG. The V and J genes are TRBV28 and TRBJ2-7; 8 nucleotides line up with TRBD1. J lost 6 bases, V lost 7 bases, and 5 bases had no gene match. This CDR3 is built from 12 residues. The germline CDR1 and CDR2 sequences are MDHEN and SYDVKM.

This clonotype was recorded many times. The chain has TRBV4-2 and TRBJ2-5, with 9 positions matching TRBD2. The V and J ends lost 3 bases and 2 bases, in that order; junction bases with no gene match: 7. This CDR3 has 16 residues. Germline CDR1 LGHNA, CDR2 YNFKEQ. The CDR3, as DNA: TGTGCCAGCAGCCAGGAAACAGCGGGAGGTCAAGAGACCCAGTACTTC. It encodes CASSQETAGGQETQYF.

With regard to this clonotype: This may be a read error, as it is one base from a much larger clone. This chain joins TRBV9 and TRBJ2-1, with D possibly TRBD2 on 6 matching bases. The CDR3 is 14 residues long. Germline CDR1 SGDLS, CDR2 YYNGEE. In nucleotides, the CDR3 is TGTGCCAGCAGCCGCGTGGAGGGTCGGAATGAGGAGTTCTTC. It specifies CASSRVEGRNEEFF.

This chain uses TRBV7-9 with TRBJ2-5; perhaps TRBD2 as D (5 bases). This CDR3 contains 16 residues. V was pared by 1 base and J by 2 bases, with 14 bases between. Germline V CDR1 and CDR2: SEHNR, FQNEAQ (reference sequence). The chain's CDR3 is CASSLVSGRWQETQYF. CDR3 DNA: TGTGCCAGCAGCTTAGTATCTGGGAGATGGCAAGAGACCCAGTACTTC.